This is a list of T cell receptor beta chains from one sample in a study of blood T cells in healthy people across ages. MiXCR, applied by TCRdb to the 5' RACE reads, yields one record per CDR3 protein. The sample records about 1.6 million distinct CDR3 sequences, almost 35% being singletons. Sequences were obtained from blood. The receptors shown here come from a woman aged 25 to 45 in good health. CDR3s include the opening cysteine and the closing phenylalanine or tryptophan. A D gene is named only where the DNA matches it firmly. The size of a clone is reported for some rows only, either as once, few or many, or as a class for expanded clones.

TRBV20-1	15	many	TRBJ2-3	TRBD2	CSAHRLAGGKDTQYF	TGCAGTGCTCATCGGCTAGCGGGGGGGAAAGATACGCAGTATTTT
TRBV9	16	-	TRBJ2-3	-	CASSGKVGAFTDTQYF	TGTGCCAGCAGCGGTAAAGTGGGGGCCTTCACAGATACGCAGTATTTT
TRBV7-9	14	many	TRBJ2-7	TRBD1	CASSKPGQSYEQYF	TGTGCCAGCAGTAAGCCGGGACAGAGTTACGAGCAGTACTTC
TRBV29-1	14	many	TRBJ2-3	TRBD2	CSVTLAGGPDTQYF	TGCAGCGTTACCCTAGCGGGGGGGCCAGATACGCAGTATTTT
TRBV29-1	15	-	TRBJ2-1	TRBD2	CSVDELAGGPHEQFF	TGCAGCGTTGATGAACTAGCGGGAGGGCCACATGAGCAGTTCTTC
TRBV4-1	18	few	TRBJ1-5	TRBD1	CASSQGWTGKLSNQPQHF	TGCGCCAGCAGCCAAGGATGGACAGGTAAATTGAGCAATCAGCCCCAGCATTTT
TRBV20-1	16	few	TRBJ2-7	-	CSARDRYLHSKYEQYF	TGCAGTGCTAGAGATCGATACCTACATTCCAAATACGAGCAGTACTTC
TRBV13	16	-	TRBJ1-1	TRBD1	CASSPGTGPMNTEAFF	TGTGCCAGCAGCCCCGGGACAGGGCCCATGAACACTGAAGCTTTCTTT
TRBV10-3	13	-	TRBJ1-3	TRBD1	CAIIGTAGNTIYF	TGTGCCATCATCGGGACAGCGGGAAACACCATATATTTT
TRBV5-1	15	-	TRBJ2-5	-	CASSPTGRPQETQYF	TGCGCCAGCAGCCCTACCGGACGGCCCCAAGAGACCCAGTACTTC
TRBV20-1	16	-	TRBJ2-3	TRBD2	CSARDPASGRSDTQYF	TGCAGTGCTAGAGATCCCGCTAGCGGGCGGTCAGATACGCAGTATTTT
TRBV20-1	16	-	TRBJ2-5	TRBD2	CSAREASGGATETQYF	TGCAGTGCTAGAGAAGCTAGCGGGGGGGCAACCGAGACCCAGTACTTC
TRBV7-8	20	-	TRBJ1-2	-	CASSLVGGGQAPSHGFGYTF	TGTGCCAGCAGCTTAGTGGGGGGCGGGCAGGCTCCCTCCCACGGCTTTGGCTACACCTTC
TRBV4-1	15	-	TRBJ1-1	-	CASSQPEKLNTEAFF	TGCGCCAGCAGCCAGCCAGAAAAGCTTAACACTGAAGCTTTCTTT
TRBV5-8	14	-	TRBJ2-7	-	CASSSGRLYYEQYF	TGTGCCAGCAGTTCCGGACGGTTATACTACGAGCAGTACTTC
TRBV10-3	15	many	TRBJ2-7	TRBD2	CAISVGTSLSYEQYF	TGTGCCATCAGTGTGGGGACTAGTTTGTCCTACGAGCAGTACTTC
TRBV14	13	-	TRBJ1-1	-	CASSQGVDTVAFF	TGTGCCAGCAGCCAGGGTGTCGACACTGTAGCTTTCTTT
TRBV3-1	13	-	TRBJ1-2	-	CASSQRRNYGYTF	TGTGCCAGCAGCCAAAGGCGTAACTATGGCTACACCTTC
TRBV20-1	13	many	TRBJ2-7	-	CSAHGDRSYEQYF	TGCAGTGCTCACGGGGACCGTTCCTACGAGCAGTACTTC
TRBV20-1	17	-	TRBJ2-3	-	CSARERRLLFGTDTQYF	TGCAGTGCTAGAGAACGGCGGCTCCTCTTCGGCACAGATACGCAGTATTTT
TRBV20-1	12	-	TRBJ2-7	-	CSAKKGSYEQYF	TGCAGTGCTAAAAAGGGGAGTTACGAGCAGTACTTC
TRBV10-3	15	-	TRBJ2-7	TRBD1	CASRPGTGYGTEQYF	TGTGCCAGCAGACCTGGGACAGGGTACGGGACCGAGCAGTACTTC
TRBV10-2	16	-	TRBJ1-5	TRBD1	CASSNRGGGLNQPQHF	TGCGCCAGCAGTAACAGGGGAGGAGGGTTGAATCAGCCCCAGCATTTT
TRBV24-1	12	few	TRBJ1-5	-	CATSERGRTQHF	TGTGCCACCAGTGAAAGGGGAAGGACCCAGCATTTT
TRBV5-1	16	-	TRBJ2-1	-	CASSALAESSYNEQFF	TGCGCCAGCAGCGCCTTAGCGGAAAGCTCCTACAATGAGCAGTTCTTC
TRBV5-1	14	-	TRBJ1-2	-	CASSLGRGEYGYTF	TGCGCCAGCAGCTTGGGAAGAGGAGAGTATGGCTACACCTTC
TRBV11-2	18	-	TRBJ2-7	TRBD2	CASRGPGLAGTFSYEQYF	TGTGCCAGCAGGGGCCCGGGACTAGCGGGTACTTTCTCCTACGAGCAGTACTTC
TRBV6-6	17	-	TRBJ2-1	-	CASSSIGAGHPYNEQFF	TGTGCCAGCAGTTCAATAGGGGCAGGGCATCCATACAATGAGCAGTTCTTC
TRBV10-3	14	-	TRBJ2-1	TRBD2	CAIDPGGSSNEQFF	TGTGCCATCGATCCGGGGGGGAGTTCAAATGAGCAGTTCTTC
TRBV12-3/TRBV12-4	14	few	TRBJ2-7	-	CASSHRQVSYEQYF	TGTGCCAGCAGCCACCGGCAGGTCTCCTACGAGCAGTACTTC
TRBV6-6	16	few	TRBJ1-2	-	CASSYGVRDSNYGYTF	TGTGCCAGCAGTTACGGGGTCCGGGATTCCAACTATGGCTACACCTTC
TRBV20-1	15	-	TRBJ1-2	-	CSARVSTQRDYGYTF	TGCAGTGCTAGAGTTTCGACGCAACGGGACTATGGCTACACCTTC
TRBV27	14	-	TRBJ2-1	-	CASTMGANLDEQFF	TGTGCCAGCACCATGGGTGCTAATCTCGATGAGCAGTTCTTC
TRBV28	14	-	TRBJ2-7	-	CASSYRADLYEQYF	TGTGCCAGCAGCTACAGGGCAGACTTGTACGAGCAGTACTTC
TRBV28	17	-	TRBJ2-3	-	CASSLIGQGRGTDTQYF	TGTGCCAGCAGTTTAATCGGCCAAGGGAGAGGCACAGATACGCAGTATTTT
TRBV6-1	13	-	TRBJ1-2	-	CASSEEMLRGYTF	TGTGCCAGCAGTGAAGAGATGTTGAGGGGCTACACCTTC
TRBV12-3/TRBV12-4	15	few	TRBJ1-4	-	CASSRSTYSNEKLFF	TGTGCCAGCAGTCGCTCGACATATAGTAATGAAAAACTGTTTTTT
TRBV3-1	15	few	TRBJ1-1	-	CASSQAPQGNTEAFF	TGTGCCAGCAGCCAGGCCCCGCAGGGGAACACTGAAGCTTTCTTT
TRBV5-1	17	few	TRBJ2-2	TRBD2	CASSPSSGTSYTGELFF	TGCGCCAGCAGCCCGTCCTCCGGGACTAGCTACACCGGGGAGCTGTTTTTT
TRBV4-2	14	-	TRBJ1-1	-	CASSQAGPGAEAFF	TGTGCCAGCAGCCAAGCCGGGCCAGGGGCTGAAGCTTTCTTT
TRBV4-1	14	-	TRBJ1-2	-	CASSQDPRQGGYTF	TGCGCCAGCAGCCAAGACCCCCGCCAAGGGGGCTACACCTTC
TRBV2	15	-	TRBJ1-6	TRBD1	CASRDGTGMASPLHF	TGTGCCAGCAGGGACGGGACAGGGATGGCTTCACCCCTCCACTTT
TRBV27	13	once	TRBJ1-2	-	CASSLAFNYGYTF	TGTGCCAGCAGTTTAGCATTTAACTATGGCTACACCTTC
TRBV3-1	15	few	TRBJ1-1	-	CASSQEYQGNTEAFF	TGTGCCAGCAGCCAAGAATACCAGGGTAACACTGAAGCTTTCTTT